This T cell receptor (beta chain) came from a study of shared clonotypes between healthy human individuals (dated by TCRdb to about 2020). Turning to the overall study: Two women and a few men aged 18 to 49 years were included in the cohort. Libraries were prepared and TCR repertoires were sequenced by different laboratories using diverse techniques, in order to increase sequencing depth and limit assay-specific biases. Each donor's leukapheresis produced roughly between roughly 0.85 and 9.5 billion PBMCs. Blood TCR repertoires of about five healthy adults were deeply sequenced to estimate repertoire size and the extent of clonotype sharing between individuals. Per donor, three plates each were used for CD4 naive and CD4 memory, two for CD8 naive, and one for CD8 memory. Broader findings and caveats from the paper: Larger estimated clonotype richness was generally found for naive subsets than for memory subsets. Pairwise subsampling indicated that sequencing depth was expected to affect the degree of clonotype sharing among donors. Approximately 5% of naive CD4, 3.5% of naive CD8, 2.3% of memory CD4, and around 0.4% of memory CD8 clonotypes were shared across four donors. The small number of donors limited the genetic and exposure-history diversity represented. Sampling was limited to blood, and TCR repertoires in tissue likely differ from TCR repertoires in blood. Incomplete sequencing was indicated by rarefaction of sorted-subset datasets, despite the large sequencing depth. Compared with non-shared clonotypes, the clonotypes found in all four sorted-subset donors had higher generation probabilities.

CD8 naive samples were CD45RO-negative cells positively selected for CCR7, giving a CD45RA+CCR7+ population that excluded TemRA cells. The donors were healthy, HIV-negative adults who had no recently reported acute infections or vaccinations. Every donor was a Caucasian adult living in Nashville, Tennessee, USA. Blood was collected by leukapheresis, and PBMCs were isolated by Ficoll-Histopaque density gradient centrifugation and then cryopreserved in liquid nitrogen vapor phase. Purity and quantity of every magnetically sorted T cell population were checked by analytical flow cytometry. From each sorted fraction, genomic DNA was isolated and quantified by UV absorbance on a Nanodrop 2000c. V drops 4 bases and J drops 8 bases, leaving 23 bases in between. Taken from cysteine to phenylalanine, the CDR3 has 17 residues. The CDR3 DNA has 51 bases and is translated from base 1. The germline V gene (reference sequence) specifies MNHEY as CDR1 and SMNVEV as CDR2.

Comments on this clone: The antigen this receptor binds is unknown. No base qualities exist here, and no much larger clone lies one base off it.

TCR CDR3 regions were amplified from genomic DNA by multiplex PCR using the deep immunoSEQ assay. Extracted genomic DNA from each cell subset was distributed evenly across all wells of several immunoSEQ 96-well plates, and each plate was treated as a replicate. For sorted subsets, each replicate PCR was loaded with 200 ng genomic DNA, equivalent to 25,000 to 35,000 T cell genomes. The purified libraries were quantified using a Qubit 3.0 fluorometer, sized with a Bioanalyzer 2100, and then quantified again using the KAPA Library Quantification kit. Each immunoSEQ 96-well plate was sequenced on its own single-read 150-cycle Illumina NextSeq 550 flow cell. In the original analysis: Because the immunoSEQ output included only junctional sequences and no quality scores, the filtering could not be the same as the filtering used for full-length reads. Sequences were annotated with PyIR, a Python wrapper for IgBLAST v1.9, using IMGT germline references to assign V/J genes and CDR3. Reads with weak V/J assignments (E-value above 1e-6), missing CDR3, stop codons, out-of-frame junctions, or ambiguous translated residues were removed. V3J clonotypes were defined as sequences sharing the same inferred V gene, J gene, and CDR3 amino acid sequence. The percentage overlap between two repertoires was calculated by dividing the number of shared unique clonotypes by the size of the smaller repertoire. RTK rarefaction, the Chao1 estimator, and Recon v2.1 estimates of unobserved clonotypes were used to assess repertoire richness. OLGA was used to compute generation probabilities for all TCRbeta clonotypes that the gDNA method yielded from a handful of donors. TCRdb re-hosts the immuneACCESS table, in-frame sequences only. Its copies lack some clones; in the studies checked, an unresolved V gene accounts for under half of them, and the cause for the rest is not known. That table is the source of V, J and clone size, and D and trimming were worked out from the DNA. In this sample the table shows about 680,000 clones, about 91% of which occur a single time. The top ten clones comprise 24% of the sample.

The sequenced sample consisted of naive CD8+ T cells sorted from blood. The cell subset or site label, as the study defines it: CD45RA+CCR7+. This chain joins TRBV27 to TRBJ1-4, and TRBD1 may be the D gene, going by 6 matching bases. This clonotype was obtained from a young man in good health. The CDR3 in this case is CASSSRGRGALEEKLFF. Here is the DNA: TGTGCCAGCAGTTCCCGGGGCCGGGGGGCCCTAGAGGAAAAACTGTTTTTT.